This TCR beta chain was sequenced in a study of T-cell memory formation after mild COVID-19. Study-wide context: There were largely donor-specific TCR clusters. Study findings and constraints: Day 37-peaking second-wave clones had unconfirmed SARS-CoV-2 specificity. Contracting clones localized mainly to CM and EM when CD4+ and mainly to EMRA when CD8+.

A word on this clonotype: Its matching antigen is unknown.

This CDR3 spans 9 amino acids. Germline V CDR1 and CDR2: ENHRY, SYGVKD. The V end was cut by 8 bases, the J end by 4 bases, with 1 base between. Researchers used 5'RACE with constant-segment primers to make TCR alpha and TCR beta cDNA libraries that carry sample barcodes and UMIs. TCRdb independently ran MiXCR on the 5' RACE reads; one entry per CDR3 protein. The data show hundreds of thousands of distinct CDR3 sequences, roughly 17% seen once. Sequences were obtained from PBMCs or a T cell subset sorted from them (not recorded which). This receptor was identified in a man aged 18 to 30 who had mild COVID-19 (a few samples of this study predate the infection). Cell type and time point are not known. The chain couples TRBV10-3 to TRBJ2-3; unclear D gene. For the CDR3, the DNA is TGTGCCATCGCAGATACGCAGTATTTT. Its protein product is CAIADTQYF.